Listed below are T cell receptor beta chains from one sample, sequenced in a study of blood T cell repertoires in COVID-19. Some clones are missing from TCRdb's copy, which holds only in-frame ones; the method was immunoSEQ multiplex PCR. In the table there are about 240,000 clones, roughly 87% of which are singletons. The sample consisted of peripheral blood. The receptors stem from a man in his 60s who had recovered from COVID-19. CDR3s include the opening cysteine and the closing phenylalanine or tryptophan. A D gene is named only where the DNA matches it firmly. Rows give clone size only sometimes, using once, few, many, or a class for an expanded clone.

clone_size cdr3_length d_call j_call v_call cdr3_aa
. 15 . TRBJ1-2 TRBV11-2 CASSLGPGGGYGYTF
. 15 . TRBJ2-3 TRBV3-1/TRBV3-2 CASSQDRRGTDTQYF
. 14 . TRBJ2-1 TRBV27 CASRSGSSYNEQFF
. 14 . TRBJ2-3 TRBV21-1 CASSKVLAFDTQYF
. 15 . TRBJ1-5 TRBV2 CASTSAWGHNQPQHF
. 16 TRBD1 TRBJ2-2 TRBV11-1 CASSLSKQGSTGELFF
. 13 . TRBJ1-1 TRBV19 CASSSTVGTEAFF
once 15 TRBD1 TRBJ1-6 TRBV10-3 CATASRQGKNSPLHF
. 14 TRBD2 TRBJ2-3 TRBV5-4 CASRGGGASDTQYF
. 14 . TRBJ1-1 TRBV7-8 CASSLVTGNTEAFF
. 13 TRBD1 TRBJ1-1 TRBV18 CASCRDRGNEAFF
. 15 TRBD2 TRBJ2-7 TRBV18 CASSAESGGIYEQYF
. 15 . TRBJ1-4 TRBV6-2/TRBV6-3 CASSYGTNRREKLFF
. 15 TRBD1 TRBJ1-5 TRBV7-2 CASSLLGQGVQPQHF